This entry concerns a single T cell receptor (beta chain). Its target is unknown. This CDR3 has 12 residues. V dropped 2 bases and J dropped 3 bases, with 5 bases sitting between them. Looked up from germline, CDR1 is SGHTA and CDR2 is FQGNSA. Time point meaning: sample taken at primary tumor resection. A single record per CDR3 protein comes from TCRdb applying MiXCR to the 5' RACE reads. Of 21,000 or so distinct CDR3 sequences listed, about 6% are singletons. The data were obtained in a study of spatial heterogeneity in lung cancer. About the study: Compared with alpha-chain sequences, beta-chain sequences were consistently detected in greater numbers. The average appearance count of each unique TCR and UMI combination in raw reads was more than ten. General study results and limits: For expanded intratumoral alpha and beta TCRs, counts tracked tumor mutation counts.

The rearrangement links TRBV7-2 to TRBJ2-7, with D unresolved. The sequence derives from a male donor with early-stage non-small cell lung cancer. Sequenced here: lung tumor tissue, sampled at surgery. This CDR3 is CASSLSHYEQYF. The CDR3 DNA follows: TGTGCCAGCAGCTTATCCCACTACGAGCAGTACTTC.